The 27 T cell receptor beta chains below come from one sample, sequenced in a study of cytomegalovirus exposure and HLA in healthy donors. Primers for the PCR totalled 60 Vbeta and 13 Jbeta. Produced via immunoSEQ multiplex PCR; TCRdb's table is partial and in-frame only. The sample holds some 75,000 clones. The sample consisted of PBMCs. The receptors come from a boy between 5 and 17 years old in good health and CMV-seronegative.

The chain joins TRBV30 to TRBJ2-1; 9 bases line up with TRBD2. CDR1 is GTSNPN and CDR2 is SVGIG in the germline V gene (reference sequence). This CDR3 contains 16 residues. After removal of 1 base from V and 4 bases from J, the junction contained 8 bases not matched to a gene. This CDR3 reads CAWSALTSGRYNEQFF. The CDR3 DNA follows: TGTGCCTGGAGTGCTCTGACTAGCGGTAGATACAATGAGCAGTTCTTC.

The rearrangement joins TRBV5-6 to TRBJ2-1; 7 bases are shared with TRBD1. V trimming: 2 bases; J trimming: 4 bases; junction bases outside the gene matches: 3. From germline, CDR1 is SGHDT and CDR2 YYEEEE. The CDR3 covers 14 residues. This chain's CDR3 is CASSLRDRYNEQFF. CDR3 bases: TGTGCCAGCAGCTTACGGGACAGATACAATGAGCAGTTCTTC.

V is TRBV5-1 and J is TRBJ2-5, with TRBD1 as a possible D gene (6 bases). Germline V gene data show CDR1 as SGHRS and CDR2 as YFSETQ. The CDR3 sequence is 14 residues long. Between the trimmed V and J ends, which lost 0 bases and 1 base, there was a span of 7 bases. CDR3 loop: CASSLGTAQETQYF. CDR3 bases: TGCGCCAGCAGCTTGGGGACAGCCCAAGAGACCCAGTACTTC.

The genes are TRBV6-5 and TRBJ1-6; no firm D call. Deletions cut 6 bases from V and 0 bases from J, with 9 bases between. This CDR3 has 15 residues. Germline V CDR1 and CDR2: MNHEY, SVGAGI. CDR3 sequence (DNA): TGTGCCAGCAGATTCCATAGCTCCTATAATTCACCCCTCCACTTT. Amino acid sequence: CASRFHSSYNSPLHF.

The chain has TRBV30 and TRBJ1-1; D gene unclear. The CDR3 sequence is 13 residues long. CDR1 is GTSNPN and CDR2 is SVGIG in the germline V gene (reference sequence). V lost 2 bases, J lost 8 bases, and 15 bases lay in between. This chain's CDR3 is CAWSLQPPVEAFF. DNA for the CDR3: TGTGCCTGGAGTTTGCAACCCCCAGTCGAAGCTTTCTTT.

J is TRBJ1-5 and V is TRBV7-8; D gene ambiguous. CDR1 and CDR2 (germline): SGHVS, FQNEAQ. The CDR3 is made up of 16 amino acids. The germline V and J ends were trimmed by 5 bases and 6 bases, with 20 bases remaining between them. CDR3 loop: CASSPEWSAVGQPQHF. The DNA for the CDR3 is TGTGCCAGCAGCCCCGAGTGGAGCGCCGTCGGTCAGCCCCAGCATTTT.

The chain uses TRBV5-1 and TRBJ1-6; no reliable D call. The CDR3 extends over 16 amino acids. V lost 5 bases, J lost 0 bases, and 12 bases lay in between. The V gene's germline CDR1 is SGHRS and CDR2 YFSETQ. The chain's CDR3 is CASRGGLDSYNSPLHF. DNA of the CDR3: TGCGCCAGCAGGGGAGGACTAGACTCCTATAATTCACCCCTCCACTTT.

The CDR3 spells CAWVPDRVFYGYTF. CDR3 bases: TGTGCCTGGGTCCCGGACAGGGTCTTCTATGGCTACACCTTC. The V call is TRBV30, the J call TRBJ1-2; TRBD1 matches at 8 bases. The CDR3 consists of 14 residues. Losses at the gene ends were 5 bases for V and 4 bases for J; bases not matched to a gene: 9. Germline lookup yields CDR1 GTSNPN and CDR2 SVGIG (reference sequence).

The chain combines TRBV6-6 with TRBJ1-2; 9 nucleotides line up with TRBD1. J was trimmed by 4 bases and V by 7 bases; bases with no gene match: 10. The CDR3 contains 15 residues. Germline CDR1 is MNHNY and CDR2 is SVGAGI (reference sequence). In DNA, the CDR3 is TGTGCCAGCACTACAGGGGGCTCCCTCGGCTATGGCTACACCTTC. This gives the protein CASTTGGSLGYGYTF.

The chain recombines TRBV30 with TRBJ1-1; D not certain. V was cut by 3 bases and J by 0 bases, with 14 bases left in between. Looked up from germline, CDR1 is GTSNPN and CDR2 is SVGIG (reference sequence). The CDR3 is made up of 15 amino acids. CDR3 sequence (DNA): TGTGCCTGGAGATCGGGAGTGTCGATGAACACTGAAGCTTTCTTT. Encoded protein: CAWRSGVSMNTEAFF.

V gene TRBV19 combines with J gene TRBJ1-6; a possible D gene is TRBD1 (5 bases). The V end lost 6 bases, the J end lost 4 bases, and 13 bases lay between the germline ends. CDR3 length equals 15 residues. Per the germline V gene, CDR1 is LNHDA and CDR2 is SQIVND (reference sequence). The CDR3 reads CASSEPGAYNSPLHF. The CDR3 region has the DNA TGTGCCAGTAGCGAACCTGGGGCGTATAATTCACCCCTCCACTTT.

The chain has TRBV7-9 and TRBJ1-4; 7 bases map to TRBD1. This CDR3 comprises 17 residues. CDR1 is SEHNR and CDR2 is FQNEAQ in the germline V gene (reference sequence). J gave up 6 bases and V 5 bases, and 15 bases lay outside the gene matches. CDR3 protein: CASSRGLRQGMDEKLFF. The CDR3 nucleotides are TGTGCCAGCAGCCGCGGGTTAAGACAGGGAATGGATGAAAAACTGTTTTTT.

The chain is built from TRBV7-9 and TRBJ2-5, with TRBD1 matching 7 bases. CDR3 length equals 13 residues. CDR1 is SEHNR and CDR2 is FQNEAQ in the germline V gene (reference sequence). J gave up 4 bases and V 4 bases, and 3 bases lay outside the gene matches. Written as DNA, the CDR3 is TGTGCCAGCAGCTCCGACAGGGCAGAGACCCAGTACTTC. It yields the protein CASSSDRAETQYF. The complete variable domain, with remaining parts taken from reference TRBV7-9 and TRBJ2-5, reads DTGVSQNPRHKITKRGQNVTFRCDPISEHNRLYWYRQTLGQGPEFLTYFQNEAQLEKSRLLSDRFSAERPKGSFSTLEIQRTEQGDSAMYLCASSSDRAETQYFGPGTRLLVL.

This chain uses TRBV10-3 with TRBJ1-1; D perhaps matches TRBD1 (6 bases). The V end lost 11 bases, the J end lost 6 bases, and 25 bases lay between the germline ends. The CDR3 is 15 residues long. In germline, CDR1 is ENHRY, CDR2 SYGVKD. The CDR3 DNA is TGTGCCTCCGGAGGGGGGAGGGGCTATATTTCTGAAGCTTTCTTT. Its translation is CASGGGRGYISEAFF.

This sequence joins TRBV4-2 and TRBJ2-1; 15 nucleotides line up with TRBD2. The V gene's germline CDR1 is LGHNA and CDR2 YNFKEQ. J was trimmed by 4 bases and V by 5 bases; bases with no gene match: 3. The CDR3 consists of 16 residues. The CDR3 protein is CASSSGLAGGYNEQFF. The CDR3 DNA is TGTGCCAGCAGCTCGGGACTAGCGGGGGGTTACAATGAGCAGTTCTTC.

The chain has TRBV30 and TRBJ1-2; D is perhaps TRBD1 (6 bases). This CDR3 has 13 amino acids. V was pared by 4 bases and J by 2 bases, with 11 bases between. Per the germline V gene, CDR1 is GTSNPN and CDR2 is SVGIG (reference sequence). The DNA for the CDR3 is TGTGCCTGGACTGAACAGGGAAACTATGGCTACACCTTC. Translation: CAWTEQGNYGYTF.

V gene TRBV4-2 combines with J gene TRBJ2-1, with 8 bases identical to TRBD2. CDR3 length equals 16 residues. CDR1 LGHNA and CDR2 YNFKEQ come from the germline V gene. V lost 0 bases to trimming and J lost 2 bases; unmatched junction nucleotides: 3. The DNA of the CDR3 is TGTGCCAGCAGCCAAGAAAGCGGGAGAACCTACAATGAGCAGTTCTTC. Protein sequence: CASSQESGRTYNEQFF.

The chain combines TRBV7-6 with TRBJ2-5; D gene ambiguous. The ends were cut back, 8 bases at V and 1 base at J, with 11 bases in the middle. The CDR3 spans 13 residues. CDR1 and CDR2 from the germline V gene are SGHVS and FNYEAQ. CDR3 coding DNA: TGTGCCAGCTCGATTCAGATCCAAGAGACCCAGTACTTC. Translation: CASSIQIQETQYF.

The V call is TRBV6-1, the J call TRBJ2-7; 11 bases are a match to TRBD2. Germline trimming cut 0 bases from V and 4 bases from J; bases unmatched to any gene: 8. CDR3 size: 17 residues. In germline, CDR1 is MNHNS, CDR2 SASEGT. The CDR3, as DNA: TGTGCCAGCAGTGAAGCGTCTAGCGGGAGGTTATGGTACGAGCAGTACTTC. Translated, it gives CASSEASSGRLWYEQYF.

The V and J genes are TRBV6-6 and TRBJ1-4; D might be TRBD1 (5 bases). The germline CDR1 and CDR2 sequences are MNHNY and SVGAGI (reference sequence). The CDR3 contains 13 residues. V lost 3 bases, J lost 5 bases, and 7 bases lay in between. This CDR3 is CASSYRQNEKLFF. CDR3 DNA: TGTGCCAGCAGTTATCGACAGAATGAAAAACTGTTTTTT.

The chain has TRBV19 and TRBJ1-2, with unresolved D. V dropped 7 bases and J dropped 0 bases, with 9 bases sitting between them. This CDR3 has 13 amino acids. The V gene's germline CDR1 is LNHDA and CDR2 SQIVND (reference sequence). The CDR3 region has the DNA TGTGCCAGTATAGCCCTTACTAACTATGGCTACACCTTC. Its protein product is CASIALTNYGYTF.

This chain joins TRBV5-6 and TRBJ2-1; no definite D call. The CDR3 has 16 amino acids. Germline V CDR1 and CDR2: SGHDT, YYEEEE. Trimming pared 3 bases from V and 1 base from J, leaving 14 bases between. The CDR3 DNA sequence: TGTGCCAGCAGCTCCCTCGAGGTTAGGTCCTACAATGAGCAGTTCTTC. Encoded protein: CASSSLEVRSYNEQFF.

The rearrangement links TRBV15 to TRBJ1-1; 8 bases map to TRBD1. Germline V gene lookup returns CDR1 LNHNV and CDR2 YYDKDF (reference sequence). This CDR3 is built from 15 residues. With 2 bases clipped from V and 10 bases from J, the junction kept 12 bases outside the gene matches. The CDR3 sequence: CATSRPFLQGEAAFF. Here the CDR3 DNA reads TGTGCCACCAGCAGACCATTCCTACAGGGGGAGGCAGCTTTCTTT.

The CDR3 bases are TGTGCCAGCAGCCGGGCGGGACAGGGAGCCTACGAGCAGTACTTC. Translation: CASSRAGQGAYEQYF. V usage is TRBV11-2 and J usage is TRBJ2-7; 9 bases line up with TRBD1. V lost 5 bases, J lost 2 bases, and 7 bases stayed unmatched. This CDR3 comprises 15 residues. Looked up from germline, CDR1 is SGHAT and CDR2 is FQNNGV.

The rearrangement links TRBV5-1 to TRBJ2-2; unclear D gene. V lost 5 bases to trimming and J lost 5 bases, with 25 bases between them. Germline V gene lookup returns CDR1 SGHRS and CDR2 YFSETQ. The CDR3 has 18 residues. This CDR3 reads CASSPFFDLLTTTGELFF. Written as DNA, the CDR3 is TGCGCCAGCAGTCCGTTTTTCGATTTGCTAACTACTACCGGGGAGCTGTTTTTT.

V gene TRBV7-2 combines with J gene TRBJ1-3, with 7 bases fitting TRBD1. This CDR3 has 16 amino acids. CDR1 is SGHTA, CDR2 FQGNSA, per germline. V lost 1 base to trimming and J lost 2 bases; unmatched junction nucleotides: 5. CDR3 sequence reads: CASSLGLTGAGNTIYF. CDR3 DNA: TGTGCCAGCAGCTTAGGGCTCACAGGGGCTGGAAACACCATATATTTT.

The chain is built from TRBV5-8 and TRBJ2-7; TRBD2 matches at 7 bases. Per the germline V gene, CDR1 is SGHTS and CDR2 is YDEGEE. V dropped 0 bases and J dropped 6; count of bases not matched to a gene: 6. The CDR3 is 14 residues long. The CDR3 DNA reads as TGTGCCAGCAGCTTGGACGGAGGGAGGGGCGAGCAGTACTTC. It codes for CASSLDGGRGEQYF.